This TCR beta chain was identified in a study of shared clonotypes between healthy human individuals. In the study overall: Each donor's CD8 memory used one plate, CD8 naive two, each CD4 subset three.

Sequenced by immunoSEQ multiplex PCR; TCRdb stores in-frame clones only, minus some. The repertoire includes about 110,000 clones, 68% of them detected once, and almost 25% sits in the top ten. CDR1 MDHEN and CDR2 SYDVKM come from the germline V gene. After removal of 1 base from V and 4 bases from J, the junction contained 1 base not matched to a gene. The CDR3 is 14 residues long. A note on this clone: The sample contains more than one DNA sequence encoding this CDR3.

This chain joins TRBV28 and TRBJ2-4; 7 bases line up with TRBD1. The specimen sequenced was memory CD8+ T cells sorted from blood. Subset of the sample: CD45RO+ cells pooled with CCR7-negative TemRA cells. This receptor was identified in a woman aged 25 to 45 in good health. DNA of the CDR3: TGTGCCAGCAGTTTATCGGGACAGAAAAACATTCAGTACTTC. Protein sequence: CASSLSGQKNIQYF.